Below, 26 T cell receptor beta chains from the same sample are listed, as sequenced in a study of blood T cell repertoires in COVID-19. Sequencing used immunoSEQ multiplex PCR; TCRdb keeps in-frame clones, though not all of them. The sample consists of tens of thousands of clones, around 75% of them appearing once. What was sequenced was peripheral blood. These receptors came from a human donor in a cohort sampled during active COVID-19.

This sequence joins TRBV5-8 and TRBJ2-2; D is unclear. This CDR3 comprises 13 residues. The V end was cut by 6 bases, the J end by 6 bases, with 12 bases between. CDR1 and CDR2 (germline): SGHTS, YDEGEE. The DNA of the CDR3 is TGTGCCAGCATCAGGTTTGTCGCCGGGGAGCTGTTTTTT. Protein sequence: CASIRFVAGELFF. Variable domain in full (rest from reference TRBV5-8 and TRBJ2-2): EAGVTQSPTHLIKTRGQQATLRCSPISGHTSVYWYQQALGLGLQFLLWYDEGEERNRGNFPPRFSGRQFPNYSSELNVNALELEDSALYLCASIRFVAGELFFGEGSRLTVL.

Written as DNA, the CDR3 is TGTGCCAGCAGCTCCAGTAGCGGGCAAGAGACCCAGTACTTC. Its protein product is CASSSSSGQETQYF. The genes are TRBV7-8 and TRBJ2-5; TRBD2 aligns across 7 bases. Losses at the gene ends were 4 bases for V and 2 bases for J; bases not matched to a gene: 4. Germline loops: CDR1 SGHVS, CDR2 FQNEAQ. The CDR3 loop spans 14 amino acids.

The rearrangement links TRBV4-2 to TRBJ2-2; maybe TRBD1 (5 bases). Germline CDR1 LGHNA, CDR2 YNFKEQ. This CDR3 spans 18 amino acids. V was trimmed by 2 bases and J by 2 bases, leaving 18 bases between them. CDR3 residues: CASSQLRGSGANTGELFF. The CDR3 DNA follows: TGTGCCAGCAGCCAACTTAGGGGCAGTGGAGCAAACACCGGGGAGCTGTTTTTT.

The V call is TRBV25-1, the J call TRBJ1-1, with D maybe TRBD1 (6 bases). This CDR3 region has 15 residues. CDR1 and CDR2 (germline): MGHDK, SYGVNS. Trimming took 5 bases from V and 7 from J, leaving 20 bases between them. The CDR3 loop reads CASSQAGQGTGEAFF. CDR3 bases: TGTGCCAGCAGTCAAGCGGGACAAGGAACAGGTGAAGCTTTCTTT.

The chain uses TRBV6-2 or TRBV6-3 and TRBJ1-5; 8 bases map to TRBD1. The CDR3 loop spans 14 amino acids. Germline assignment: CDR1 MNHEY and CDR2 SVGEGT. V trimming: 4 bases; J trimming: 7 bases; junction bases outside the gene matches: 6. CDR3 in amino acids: CASSWTTGVQPQHF. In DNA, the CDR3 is TGTGCCAGCAGTTGGACGACAGGGGTCCAGCCCCAGCATTTT.

The CDR3 region has the DNA TGCGCCAGCAGCCGCCCGACAGGGTCCGGCGAGCAGTACTTC. It codes for CASSRPTGSGEQYF. The V and J genes are TRBV4-1 and TRBJ2-7, with TRBD1 identical over 7 bases. In germline, CDR1 is MGHRA, CDR2 YSYEKL. V lost 4 bases to trimming and J lost 6 bases; unmatched junction nucleotides: 9. The CDR3 length is 14 residues.

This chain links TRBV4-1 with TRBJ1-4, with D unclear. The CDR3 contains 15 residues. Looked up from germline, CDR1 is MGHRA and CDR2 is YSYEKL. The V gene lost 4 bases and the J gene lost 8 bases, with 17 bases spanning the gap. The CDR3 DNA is TGCGCCAGCAGCCTTTCGCGATCGGTTAACGAAAAACTGTTTTTT. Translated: CASSLSRSVNEKLFF.

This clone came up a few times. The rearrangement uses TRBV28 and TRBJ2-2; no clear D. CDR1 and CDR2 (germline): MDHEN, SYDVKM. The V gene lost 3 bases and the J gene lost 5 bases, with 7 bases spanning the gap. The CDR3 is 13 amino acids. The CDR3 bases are TGTGCCAGCAGTTTTGTGAGAACCGGGGAGCTGTTTTTT. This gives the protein CASSFVRTGELFF.

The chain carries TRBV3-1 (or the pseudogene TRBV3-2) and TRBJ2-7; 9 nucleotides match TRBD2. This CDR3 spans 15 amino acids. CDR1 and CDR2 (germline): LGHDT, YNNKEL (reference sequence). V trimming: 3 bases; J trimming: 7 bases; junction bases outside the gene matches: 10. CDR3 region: CASSQGVAGASEQYF. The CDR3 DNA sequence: TGTGCCAGCAGCCAGGGGGTAGCGGGAGCCAGTGAGCAGTACTTC.

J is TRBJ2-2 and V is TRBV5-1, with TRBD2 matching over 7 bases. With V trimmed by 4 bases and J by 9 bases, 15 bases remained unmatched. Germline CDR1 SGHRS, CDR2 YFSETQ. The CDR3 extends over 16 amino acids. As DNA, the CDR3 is TGCGCCAGCAGCCTGGAGGGAGGGGAAGTCAGCAGGGAGCTGTTTTTT. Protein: CASSLEGGEVSRELFF.

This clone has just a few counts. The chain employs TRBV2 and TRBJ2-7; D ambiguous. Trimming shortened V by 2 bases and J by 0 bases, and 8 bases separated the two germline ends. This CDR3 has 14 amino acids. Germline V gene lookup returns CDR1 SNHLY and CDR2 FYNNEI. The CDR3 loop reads CASSEQLSSYEQYF. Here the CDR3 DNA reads TGTGCCAGCAGTGAACAGTTAAGCTCCTACGAGCAGTACTTC.

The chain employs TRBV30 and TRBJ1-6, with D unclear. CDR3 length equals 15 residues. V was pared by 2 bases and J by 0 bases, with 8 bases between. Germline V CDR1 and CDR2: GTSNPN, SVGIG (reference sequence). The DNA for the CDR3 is TGTGCCTGGAGTTTCTCGAGCTCCTATAATTCACCCCTCCACTTT. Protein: CAWSFSSSYNSPLHF.

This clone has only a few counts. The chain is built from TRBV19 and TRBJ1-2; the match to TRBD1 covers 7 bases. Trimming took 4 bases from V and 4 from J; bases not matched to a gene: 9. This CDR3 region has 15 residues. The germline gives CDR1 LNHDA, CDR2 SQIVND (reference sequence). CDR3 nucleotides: TGTGCCAGTAGTAGACGGGACAGACAGTTCTATGGCTACACCTTC. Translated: CASSRRDRQFYGYTF.

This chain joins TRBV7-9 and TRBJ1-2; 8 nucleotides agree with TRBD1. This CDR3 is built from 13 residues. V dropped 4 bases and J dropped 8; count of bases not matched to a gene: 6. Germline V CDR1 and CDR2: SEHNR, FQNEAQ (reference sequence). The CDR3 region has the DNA TGTGCCAGCAGCTCGACAGGGGTTGAGGGCTACACCTTC. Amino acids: CASSSTGVEGYTF.

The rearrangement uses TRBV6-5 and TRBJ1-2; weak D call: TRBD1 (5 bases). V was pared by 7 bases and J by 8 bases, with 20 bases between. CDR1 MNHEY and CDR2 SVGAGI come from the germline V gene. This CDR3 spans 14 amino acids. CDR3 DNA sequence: TGTGCCAGCACTAGGCAGGAGAGGGACTTCGGCTACACCTTC. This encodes CASTRQERDFGYTF.

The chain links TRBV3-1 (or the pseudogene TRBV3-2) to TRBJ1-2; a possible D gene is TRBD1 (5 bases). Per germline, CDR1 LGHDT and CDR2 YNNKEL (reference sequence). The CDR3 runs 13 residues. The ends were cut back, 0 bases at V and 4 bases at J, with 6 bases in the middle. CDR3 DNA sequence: TGTGCCAGCAGCCAAGAAACAGGCTATGGCTACACCTTC. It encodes CASSQETGYGYTF.

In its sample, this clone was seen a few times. CDR3 bases: TGTGCCACCAGCCGCCTCAGGGCGGCAGATACGCAGTATTTT. This translates into CATSRLRAADTQYF. This chain joins TRBV15 and TRBJ2-3; weak D call: TRBD1 (5 bases). The V gene's germline CDR1 is LNHNV and CDR2 YYDKDF (reference sequence). The CDR3 is 14 residues long. V dropped 5 bases and J dropped 4 bases, with 13 bases sitting between them.

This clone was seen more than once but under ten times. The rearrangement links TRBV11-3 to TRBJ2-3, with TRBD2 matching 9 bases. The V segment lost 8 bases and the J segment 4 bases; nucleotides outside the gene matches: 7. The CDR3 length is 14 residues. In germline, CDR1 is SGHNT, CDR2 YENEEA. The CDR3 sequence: CASHGGGGPDTQYF. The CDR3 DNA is TGTGCCAGCCACGGCGGGGGGGGGCCAGATACGCAGTATTTT.

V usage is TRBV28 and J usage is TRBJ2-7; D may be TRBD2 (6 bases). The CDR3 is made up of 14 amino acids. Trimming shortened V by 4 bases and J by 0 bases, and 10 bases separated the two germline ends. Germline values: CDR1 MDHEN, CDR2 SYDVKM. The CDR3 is CASSSGGSSYEQYF. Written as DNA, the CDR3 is TGTGCCAGCAGTTCCGGGGGAAGCTCCTACGAGCAGTACTTC. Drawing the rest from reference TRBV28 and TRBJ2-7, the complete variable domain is DVKVTQSSRYLVKRTGEKVFLECVQDMDHENMFWYRQDPGLGLRLIYFSYDVKMKEKGDIPEGYSVSREKKERFSLILESASTNQTSMYLCASSSGGSSYEQYFGPGTRLTVT.

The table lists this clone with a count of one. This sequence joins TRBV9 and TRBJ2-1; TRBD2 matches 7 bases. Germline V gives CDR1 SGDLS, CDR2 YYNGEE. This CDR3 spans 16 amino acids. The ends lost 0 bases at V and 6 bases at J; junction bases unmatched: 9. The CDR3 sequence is CASSVVPSGRLNEQFF. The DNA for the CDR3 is TGTGCCAGCAGCGTAGTGCCTAGCGGCAGACTCAATGAGCAGTTCTTC.

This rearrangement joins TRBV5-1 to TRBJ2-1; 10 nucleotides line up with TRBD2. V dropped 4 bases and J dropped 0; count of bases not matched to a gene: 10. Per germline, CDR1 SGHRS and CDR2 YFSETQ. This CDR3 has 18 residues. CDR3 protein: CASSPGLAETLSYNEQFF. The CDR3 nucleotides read TGCGCCAGCAGCCCCGGACTAGCGGAGACCCTCTCCTACAATGAGCAGTTCTTC. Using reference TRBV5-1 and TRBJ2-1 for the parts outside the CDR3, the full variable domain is KAGVTQTPRYLIKTRGQQVTLSCSPISGHRSVSWYQQTPGQGLQFLFEYFSETQRNKGNFPGRFSGRQFSNSRSEMNVSTLELGDSALYLCASSPGLAETLSYNEQFFGPGTRLTVL.

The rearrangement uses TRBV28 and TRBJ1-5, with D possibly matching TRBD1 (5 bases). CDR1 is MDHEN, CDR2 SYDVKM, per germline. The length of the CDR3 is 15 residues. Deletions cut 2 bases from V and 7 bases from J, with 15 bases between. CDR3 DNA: TGTGCCAGCAGTTTAAACGTGGGGGGAAGACAGCCCCAGCATTTT. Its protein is CASSLNVGGRQPQHF. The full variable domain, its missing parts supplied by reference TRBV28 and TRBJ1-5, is DVKVTQSSRYLVKRTGEKVFLECVQDMDHENMFWYRQDPGLGLRLIYFSYDVKMKEKGDIPEGYSVSREKKERFSLILESASTNQTSMYLCASSLNVGGRQPQHFGDGTRLSIL.

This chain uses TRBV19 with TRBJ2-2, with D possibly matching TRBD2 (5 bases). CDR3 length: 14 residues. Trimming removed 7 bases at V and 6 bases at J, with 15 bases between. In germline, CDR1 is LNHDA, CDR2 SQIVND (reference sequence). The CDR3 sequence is CASKEVLSAGELFF. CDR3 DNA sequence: TGTGCCAGTAAGGAGGTTCTGTCGGCCGGGGAGCTGTTTTTT.

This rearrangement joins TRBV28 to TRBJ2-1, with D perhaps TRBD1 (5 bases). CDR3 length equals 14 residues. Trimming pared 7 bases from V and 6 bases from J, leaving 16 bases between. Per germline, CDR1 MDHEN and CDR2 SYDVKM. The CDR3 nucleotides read TGTGCCAGCACTGCCGGGCAGGGCGTCAATGAGCAGTTCTTC. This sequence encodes CASTAGQGVNEQFF. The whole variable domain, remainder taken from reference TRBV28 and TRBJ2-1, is DVKVTQSSRYLVKRTGEKVFLECVQDMDHENMFWYRQDPGLGLRLIYFSYDVKMKEKGDIPEGYSVSREKKERFSLILESASTNQTSMYLCASTAGQGVNEQFFGPGTRLTVL.

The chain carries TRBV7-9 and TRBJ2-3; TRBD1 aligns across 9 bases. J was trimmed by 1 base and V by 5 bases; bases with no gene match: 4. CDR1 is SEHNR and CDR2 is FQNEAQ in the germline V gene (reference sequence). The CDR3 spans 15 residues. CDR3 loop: CASSVWTGGTDTQYF. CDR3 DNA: TGTGCCAGCAGCGTATGGACAGGGGGCACAGATACGCAGTATTTT.

CDR3 nucleotide sequence: TGTGCCAGCAGCAACGGACAGGGGAGTTTTGAAAAACTGTTTTTT. This translates into CASSNGQGSFEKLFF. This chain links TRBV5-5 with TRBJ1-4, with 9 bases matching TRBD1. The V gene's germline CDR1 is SGHKS and CDR2 YYEKEE (reference sequence). With 4 bases clipped from V and 7 bases from J, the junction kept 8 bases outside the gene matches. The CDR3 extends over 15 amino acids. Full variable domain (rest looked up from reference TRBV5-5 and TRBJ1-4): DAGVTQSPTHLIKTRGQQVTLRCSPISGHKSVSWYQQVLGQGPQFIFQYYEKEERGRGNFPDRFSARQFPNYSSELNVNALLLGDSALYLCASSNGQGSFEKLFFGSGTQLSVL.